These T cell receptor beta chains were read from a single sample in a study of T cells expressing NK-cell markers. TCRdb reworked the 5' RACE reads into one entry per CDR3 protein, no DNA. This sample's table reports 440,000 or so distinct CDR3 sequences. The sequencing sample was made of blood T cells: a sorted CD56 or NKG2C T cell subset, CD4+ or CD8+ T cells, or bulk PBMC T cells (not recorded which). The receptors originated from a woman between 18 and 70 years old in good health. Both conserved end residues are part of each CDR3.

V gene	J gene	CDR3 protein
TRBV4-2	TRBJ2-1	CASSQEVQGLGFEQFF
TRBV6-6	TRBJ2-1	CASSYDHYNEQFF
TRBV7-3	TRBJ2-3	CASGLRSTDTQYF
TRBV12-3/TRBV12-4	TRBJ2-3	CASSRTGSTDTQYF
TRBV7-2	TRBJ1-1	CASSLGGKGGTEAFF
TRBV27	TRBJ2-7	CASSPAPGGEYEQYF
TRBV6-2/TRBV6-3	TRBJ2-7	CASKDGLAAYEQYF
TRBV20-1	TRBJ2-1	CSAVWTGLEQFF
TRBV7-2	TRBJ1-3	CASSPALPGNTIYF
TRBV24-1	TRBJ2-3	CATSDPSSTDTQYF
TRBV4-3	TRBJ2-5	CASSQADTRYQETQYF
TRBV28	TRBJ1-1	CASSLGGWDTEAFF
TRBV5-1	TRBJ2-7	CASSGTIPEQYF
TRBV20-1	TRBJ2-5	CSARSYFQETQYF
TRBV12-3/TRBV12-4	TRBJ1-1	CASVPDTEAFF
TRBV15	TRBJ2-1	CATSRGTSGGNEQFF
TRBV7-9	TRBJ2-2	CASSLAINPGELFF
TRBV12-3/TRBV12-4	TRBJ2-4	CASTKLAGGRLTKNIQYF
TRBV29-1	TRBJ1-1	CSVIGVNTEAFF
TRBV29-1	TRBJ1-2	CSVEESVDIYGYTF
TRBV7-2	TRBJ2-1	CASSSIKRDRGNEQFF
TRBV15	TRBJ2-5	CATQDRWYQETQYF
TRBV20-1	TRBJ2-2	CSARDGGPPNTGELFF
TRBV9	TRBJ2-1	CASGRGSYNEQFF
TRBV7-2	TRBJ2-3	CASSPTSGTDTQYF
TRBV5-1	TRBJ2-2	CASSFGSGTGGELFF
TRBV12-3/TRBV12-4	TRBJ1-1	CASARLTTNTEAFF
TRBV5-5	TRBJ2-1	CASLWVAAYNEQFF
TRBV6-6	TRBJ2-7	CASSSGDRYEQYF
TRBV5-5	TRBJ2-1	CASSLSVAYNEQFF
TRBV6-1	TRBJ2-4	CASEPGGAGENIQYF
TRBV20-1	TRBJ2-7	CSATDPGAHGVEQYF
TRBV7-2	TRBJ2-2	CASSPGQNTGELFF
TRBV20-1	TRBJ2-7	CSAVGGLGSYEQYF
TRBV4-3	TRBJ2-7	CASSQDFRTYEQYF
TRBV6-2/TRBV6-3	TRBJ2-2	CASSYYANTGELFF
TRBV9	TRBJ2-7	CASPFSVGYEQYF
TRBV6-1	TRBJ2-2	CASSPRTSSGVTGELFF
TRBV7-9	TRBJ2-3	CASSLSTTDTQYF
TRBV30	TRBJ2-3	CAWSAQGFGQYF
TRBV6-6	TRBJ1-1	CANGQGALTEAFF
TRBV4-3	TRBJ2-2	CASSPRPETGELFF
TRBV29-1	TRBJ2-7	CSVAGLGWEQYF
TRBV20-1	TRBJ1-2	CSAREGGQVRGYGYTF
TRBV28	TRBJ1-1	CASSLRYTEAFF
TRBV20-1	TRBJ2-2	CSARGMGLADTGELFF
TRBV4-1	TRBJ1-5	CASSHVSESNQPQHF
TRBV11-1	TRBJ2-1	CASSFKASGPNEQFF
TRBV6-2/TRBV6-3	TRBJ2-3	CASSYPIQAGGPYSTDTQYF
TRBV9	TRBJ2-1	CASSVEVAVPYNEQFF
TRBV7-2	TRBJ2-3	CASSLGRGRVSDTQYF
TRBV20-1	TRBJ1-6	CSASPGGRNSPLHF
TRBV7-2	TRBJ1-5	CASSLAGTGAGQPQHF
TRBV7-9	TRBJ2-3	CASSSGALNTQYF
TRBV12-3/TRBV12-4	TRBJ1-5	CASSFGKSNQPQHF
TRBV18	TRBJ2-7	CASSPLPPNRGRYEQYF
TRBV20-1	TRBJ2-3	CSARGLAGPRGTQYF
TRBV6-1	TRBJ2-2	CASCIPPPTGELFF